The clone carrying this T cell receptor beta chain was seen once. This sample is drawn from a study of Ad26.COV2.S vaccination and SARS-CoV-2 variants. The treatment here: around 19 received Ad26.COV2.S at low or high dose, single or two shots; roughly five received placebo; per-sample allocation not given. Day 63 after the first vaccine or placebo injection was the time point for sampling. The study used a vaccine consisting of an Ad26 vector that expressed Wuhan-strain SARS-CoV-2 spike. The CDR3 spans 14 residues. Trimming took 3 bases from V and 6 from J, leaving 15 bases between them. Germline V gene lookup returns CDR1 SGHRS and CDR2 YFSETQ. Repertoires were generated with immunoSEQ multiplex PCR, while TCRdb's copy carries only in-frame clones and drops some. In the table there are fewer than 900,000 clones, roughly 90% of which are singletons.

V gene TRBV5-1 combines with J gene TRBJ1-2; tentative D call: TRBD1 (6 bases). Sequenced here: peripheral blood, sampled in a trial of Ad26.COV2.S vaccine versus placebo. This clonotype was obtained from a person aged 18-60 years who received the Ad26.COV2.S COVID-19 vaccine or a placebo. CDR3 DNA: TGCGCCAGCAGCTCATACAGGGCGTTGGATGGCTACACCTTC. Amino acids: CASSSYRALDGYTF.